This TCR beta chain originates from a study of T cell clones after liver transplantation. Overall study context: Samples came pre-transplant, pre-randomization before withdrawal, and post-randomization after withdrawal ended. Study findings and constraints: Donor-reactive sequences fell more than third party-reactive ones, suggesting partial deletion. Low donor cell numbers restricted donor-reactive repertoire measurement in two subjects.

Sequencing used immunoSEQ multiplex PCR; TCRdb keeps in-frame clones, though not all of them. The top ten clones hold approximately 0.96% of a sample with 65,000 to 70,000 clones, 80% to 95% of them seen once. About this clone: Its target is not known.

The CDR3 spans 13 residues. Germline CDR1 ENHRY, CDR2 SYGVKD. V was clipped by 7 bases and J by 8 bases, with 15 bases between them. The sample was CD4+ T cells from blood, taken around 25 months after liver transplant. The TCR comes from a human patient who received a liver transplant. Some of these T cells may belong to the graft donor. The chain is built from TRBV10-3 and TRBJ1-5; D gene unclear. CDR3 region: CAIKKADYEPQHF. In DNA, the CDR3 is TGTGCCATCAAAAAGGCTGATTATGAGCCCCAGCATTTT.